This TCR beta chain is from a study of human T cells and chemical hapten exposure. Across the study: Sensitization applied 2% DPC to roughly 2 cm by roughly 2 cm of upper inner arm skin. Women made up most patients, who had alopecia areata, totalis or universalis.

Regarding time point: pre-sensitization, week 0. Treatment in this sample: therapeutic diphenylcyclopropenone sensitization with weekly scalp DPC. It was from unfractionated whole blood that total RNA was extracted. Via MiXCR, TCRdb re-called the RACE reads, giving one row per CDR3 protein. Of 280,000 or so distinct CDR3 sequences listed, around 7.7% are singletons. This clonotype was detected ten times or more. Its antigen is unidentified. Study outcomes and limitations: TCRs whose frequency exceeded 1 in 1000 remained the same following DPC sensitization.

CDR1 is MNHEY and CDR2 is SMNVEV in the germline V gene (reference sequence). V shed 6 bases, J shed 6 bases, and the junction held 10 bases outside the gene matches. The CDR3 runs 14 residues. The material sequenced was whole blood, taken in connection with sensitization to the hapten diphenylcyclopropenone (DPC). The TCR was taken from a man younger than 30 with alopecia areata. Some clones in this sample may be carry-over from other donors' samples. This rearrangement joins TRBV27 to TRBJ1-2, with 7 bases identical to TRBD1. The chain's CDR3 is CASRYVGGADGYTF. The CDR3 nucleotides are TGTGCCAGCAGATACGTAGGGGGCGCGGATGGCTACACCTTC.